These T cell receptor beta chains were read from a single sample in a study of T-cell memory formation after mild COVID-19. TCRdb used MiXCR to reprocess the 5' RACE reads, holding one entry per CDR3 protein. The sample shows 95,000 to 110,000 distinct CDR3 sequences, 13% to 15% of them seen only once. The source material was PBMCs or a T cell subset sorted from them (not recorded which). The source is a man between 18 and 29 years old who had mild COVID-19 (a few samples of this study predate the infection). Cell type and time point are not known. Both conserved end residues are part of each CDR3. D genes are given only for firm matches. The size field is filled for only some rows; it gives once, few, many or a size class.

J | V | size | D | CDR3 | DNA
TRBJ2-1 | TRBV6-5 | NA | NA | CASSYGWDSEKYNEQFF | TGTGCCAGCAGTTACGGGTGGGACTCCGAAAAATACAATGAGCAGTTCTTC
TRBJ1-1 | TRBV4-3 | few | NA | CASSRRLQGLVSDTEAFF | TGCGCCAGCAGCCGCAGACTTCAGGGTTTGGTCTCCGACACTGAAGCTTTCTTT
TRBJ1-1 | TRBV5-6 | NA | NA | CASAERWLDSGDTEAFF | TGTGCCAGCGCCGAAAGGTGGTTGGACAGCGGAGACACTGAAGCTTTCTTT
TRBJ2-3 | TRBV20-1 | many | NA | CSASWLAVRSSTDTQYF | TGCAGTGCTAGTTGGCTAGCAGTAAGGTCTAGCACAGATACGCAGTATTTT
TRBJ2-5 | TRBV11-2 | few | NA | CASSSRDTNDQETQYF | TGTGCCAGCAGCTCCCGGGACACCAATGACCAAGAGACCCAGTACTTC
TRBJ2-7 | TRBV12-2 | many | NA | CASRMGTVHEQYF | TGTGCAAGTCGCATGGGGACAGTTCACGAGCAGTACTTC
TRBJ1-5 | TRBV7-9 | medium-sized | NA | CASSSYEGGYSNQPQHF | TGTGCCAGCAGCAGTTACGAAGGGGGATATAGCAATCAGCCCCAGCATTTT
TRBJ1-2 | TRBV29-1 | few | NA | CSVVDTSDYYGYTF | TGCAGCGTTGTGGACACCTCCGATTACTATGGCTACACCTTC
TRBJ2-1 | TRBV28 | many | NA | CASSFLGSYNEQFF | TGTGCCAGCAGTTTTCTGGGTTCCTACAATGAGCAGTTCTTC
TRBJ1-4 | TRBV7-9 | NA | NA | CASNKPGANEKLFF | TGTGCCAGCAACAAGCCGGGGGCTAATGAAAAACTGTTTTTT
TRBJ2-6 | TRBV10-3 | NA | NA | CAISARFYGANVLTF | TGTGCCATCAGTGCCCGGTTTTACGGGGCCAACGTCCTGACTTTC
TRBJ1-5 | TRBV6-2/TRBV6-3 | NA | NA | CASSSPGLGANQPQHF | TGTGCCAGCAGTTCTCCCGGACTGGGGGCAAATCAGCCCCAGCATTTT
TRBJ1-1 | TRBV4-1 | few | NA | CASSQVGENTEAFF | TGCGCCAGCAGCCAAGTTGGCGAGAACACTGAAGCTTTCTTT
TRBJ1-1 | TRBV27 | few | TRBD1 | CASSLLPLLRDRGPEAFF | TGTGCCAGCAGTCTACTCCCCCTTCTCCGGGACAGGGGGCCTGAAGCTTTCTTT
TRBJ1-1 | TRBV4-2 | few | TRBD1 | CASSDRQGNTEAFF | TGTGCCAGCAGCGACCGACAGGGGAACACTGAAGCTTTCTTT
TRBJ2-1 | TRBV12-3/TRBV12-4 | NA | NA | CASSEWGPDNEQFF | TGTGCCAGCAGCGAGTGGGGGCCGGACAATGAGCAGTTCTTC
TRBJ2-7 | TRBV29-1 | NA | NA | CSARPGANEQYF | TGCAGCGCCCGTCCGGGGGCAAACGAGCAGTACTTC
TRBJ2-6 | TRBV4-3 | NA | NA | CASSREQGSGANVLTF | TGCGCCAGCAGCCGAGAACAGGGATCTGGGGCCAACGTCCTGACTTTC
TRBJ2-7 | TRBV7-2 | few | TRBD2 | CASSYYGGAVVEQYF | TGTGCCAGCAGCTACTACGGGGGGGCCGTCGTCGAGCAGTACTTC
TRBJ2-1 | TRBV27 | many | TRBD2 | CASSLSLAGRNEQFF | TGTGCCAGCAGTTTATCCCTAGCGGGGCGTAATGAGCAGTTCTTC
TRBJ2-7 | TRBV7-9 | many | TRBD1 | CASSSGQGVNYEQYF | TGTGCCAGCAGCTCGGGACAGGGGGTAAACTACGAGCAGTACTTC
TRBJ1-2 | TRBV5-1 | few | NA | CASSSETLQQIPNYGYTF | TGCGCCAGCAGCTCGGAAACCCTCCAACAGATTCCTAACTATGGCTACACCTTC
TRBJ1-2 | TRBV6-5 | NA | TRBD1 | CASGQGRRPYGYTF | TGTGCCAGCGGACAGGGGAGGAGACCCTATGGCTACACCTTC
TRBJ2-7 | TRBV12-5 | NA | NA | CASGLGSRVYEQYF | TGTGCTAGTGGTTTGGGGTCAAGAGTCTACGAGCAGTACTTC
TRBJ1-6 | TRBV3-1 | NA | NA | CASSQGGSPLHF | TGTGCCAGCAGCCAAGGAGGCTCACCCCTCCACTTT
TRBJ2-3 | TRBV11-2 | NA | NA | CASIPLRGRTDTQYF | TGTGCCAGCATCCCCTTGCGGGGACGCACAGATACGCAGTATTTT
TRBJ2-1 | TRBV4-2 | many | TRBD2 | CASSPLNLAGEHNEQFF | TGTGCCAGCAGCCCCTTAAACCTAGCGGGGGAACACAATGAGCAGTTCTTC
TRBJ2-2 | TRBV6-2/TRBV6-3 | NA | NA | CASSYNLNTGELFF | TGTGCCAGCAGTTACAACCTGAACACCGGGGAGCTGTTTTTT
TRBJ2-3 | TRBV29-1 | many | NA | CSVETGSLPDTQYF | TGCAGCGTTGAAACAGGGTCTCTCCCAGATACGCAGTATTTT
TRBJ2-1 | TRBV5-6 | NA | TRBD2 | CASSSNTRGDYNEQFF | TGTGCCAGCAGCTCAAATACACGGGGGGACTACAATGAGCAGTTCTTC
TRBJ1-4 | TRBV29-1 | once | NA | CSVGKSNEKLFF | TGCAGCGTTGGGAAGTCTAATGAAAAACTGTTTTTT
TRBJ2-5 | TRBV7-9 | many | NA | CASSSDALVTETQYF | TGTGCCAGCAGCTCTGACGCGCTCGTCACGGAGACCCAGTACTTC
TRBJ2-7 | TRBV20-1 | NA | TRBD2 | CSASILSGINYEQYF | TGCAGTGCTAGCATTTTAAGCGGGATAAACTACGAGCAGTACTTC
TRBJ2-7 | TRBV4-3 | few | TRBD2 | CASSRGTILPLSYEQYF | TGCGCCAGCAGCCGAGGGACTATACTTCCTCTTTCCTACGAGCAGTACTTC
TRBJ2-7 | TRBV7-2 | NA | NA | CASSFGAYEQYF | TGTGCCAGCAGCTTCGGGGCCTACGAGCAGTACTTC
TRBJ1-4 | TRBV15 | many | NA | CATRRGESLGIATNEKLFF | TGTGCCACGCGACGGGGGGAATCCCTGGGGATTGCAACTAATGAAAAACTGTTTTTT
TRBJ2-7 | TRBV4-2 | NA | TRBD1 | CASSQVTGGSYEQYF | TGTGCCAGCAGCCAAGTGACAGGGGGCAGCTACGAGCAGTACTTC
TRBJ1-5 | TRBV13 | few | NA | CASSAGGPSNQPQHF | TGTGCCAGCAGCGCTGGCGGGCCTAGCAATCAGCCCCAGCATTTT
TRBJ1-4 | TRBV12-3/TRBV12-4 | many | TRBD1 | CASSPAGTGVEKLFF | TGTGCCAGCAGTCCCGCCGGGACAGGGGTCGAAAAACTGTTTTTT
TRBJ2-7 | TRBV4-1 | many | NA | CASSPIHTQGKDEQYF | TGCGCCAGCAGCCCAATTCATACTCAGGGAAAGGACGAGCAGTACTTC
TRBJ2-1 | TRBV4-1 | few | TRBD1 | CASSHKQGNEQFF | TGCGCCAGCAGCCACAAACAGGGGAATGAGCAGTTCTTC
TRBJ2-5 | TRBV7-3 | few | NA | CASSLGGGLGETQYF | TGTGCCAGCAGCTTAGGGGGGGGCCTCGGAGAGACCCAGTACTTC
TRBJ1-5 | TRBV6-6 | NA | TRBD1 | CASSYTGDSQPQHF | TGTGCCAGCAGTTACACAGGGGATAGTCAGCCCCAGCATTTT
TRBJ2-3 | TRBV28 | NA | NA | CASSFLARDTQYF | TGTGCCAGCAGTTTTCTAGCACGGGATACGCAGTATTTT
TRBJ2-2 | TRBV20-1 | few | TRBD2 | CSARTSENTGELFF | TGCAGTGCTAGGACTAGCGAGAACACCGGGGAGCTGTTTTTT
TRBJ2-5 | TRBV5-1 | NA | NA | CASSLRRFQETQYF | TGCGCCAGCAGCTTAAGACGGTTCCAAGAGACCCAGTACTTC
TRBJ2-7 | TRBV7-9 | NA | NA | CASSPGHSYEQYF | TGTGCCAGCAGCCCGGGACACAGTTACGAGCAGTACTTC
TRBJ2-3 | TRBV11-2 | NA | NA | CASSPRDTASTLTDTQYF | TGTGCCAGCAGCCCCCGGGACACAGCGTCCACTCTCACAGATACGCAGTATTTT
TRBJ1-5 | TRBV6-5 | NA | NA | CASSLGPNQPQHF | TGTGCCAGCAGTCTGGGCCCGAATCAGCCCCAGCATTTT
TRBJ2-1 | TRBV20-1 | NA | TRBD2 | CSIPSGASYNEQFF | TGCAGTATTCCTAGCGGGGCCTCCTACAATGAGCAGTTCTTC
TRBJ1-5 | TRBV12-3/TRBV12-4 | many | NA | CASSPGGVLGNQPQHF | TGTGCCAGCAGTCCTGGAGGGGTATTAGGCAATCAGCCCCAGCATTTT
TRBJ2-5 | TRBV29-1 | few | NA | CSVEEDTQHNQETQYF | TGCAGCGTTGAAGAGGATACACAGCACAACCAAGAGACCCAGTACTTC
TRBJ2-1 | TRBV4-1 | NA | NA | CASSQKGFSLSYNEQFF | TGCGCCAGCAGCCAAAAAGGGTTTAGCTTATCCTACAATGAGCAGTTCTTC